These T cell receptor beta chains were read from a single sample in a study of CD8 T cells in ankylosing spondylitis. MiXCR was run by TCRdb on the 5' RACE reads, yielding one entry per CDR3 protein. The sample has more than 200,000 distinct CDR3 sequences, under 30% seen once; the top ten hold roughly 0.67%. Sequenced: blood, either unsorted or a sorted T cell fraction (not recorded which). Source of these receptors: a male donor with ankylosing spondylitis or in good health (not recorded which). Both conserved end residues are part of each CDR3. The D gene is left open where the match is weak. Size is stated for part of the rows, as once, few or many counts, or as a class when the clone is expanded.

TGCAGTGCTAGGATGACAGGGGGGGGGCCCTACAATGAGCAGTTCTTC | CSARMTGGGPYNEQFF | - | TRBV20-1 | TRBD1 | TRBJ2-1
TGCGCCAGCACCCAAGACGGACAGGGGTACAATGAGCAGTTCTTC | CASTQDGQGYNEQFF | many | TRBV5-1 | TRBD1 | TRBJ2-1
TGCAGCGTTGAACGACAGTACACAGATACGCAGTATTTT | CSVERQYTDTQYF | few | TRBV29-1 | - | TRBJ2-3
TGTGCCAGTAGTCGAACATGGTCAGGGGCCAACGTCCTGACTTTC | CASSRTWSGANVLTF | - | TRBV19 | - | TRBJ2-6
TGTGCCAGCAGCCAAGAAATACTAGGGGGGGAGACCCAGTACTTC | CASSQEILGGETQYF | many | TRBV4-2 | - | TRBJ2-5
TGTGCCATCAGACAGGGCGTACAAGAGACCCAGTACTTC | CAIRQGVQETQYF | few | TRBV10-3 | - | TRBJ2-5
TGCAGTGCTAGAGATGGAAGGGGCGCAAACAATGAGCAGTTCTTC | CSARDGRGANNEQFF | few | TRBV20-1 | - | TRBJ2-1
TGCGCCAGCAGCCCGAGGACAGGGGAGGAAGAGACCCAGTACTTC | CASSPRTGEEETQYF | many | TRBV5-1 | TRBD1 | TRBJ2-5
TGTGCCAGCAGTTTGAGCGGGACAGGGGCGCTAAGCTATGGCTACACCTTC | CASSLSGTGALSYGYTF | many | TRBV12-3/TRBV12-4 | TRBD1 | TRBJ1-2
TGTGCCAGCAGTTCCTTTGGGGGGCAAGAGACCCAGTACTTC | CASSSFGGQETQYF | - | TRBV12-3/TRBV12-4 | - | TRBJ2-5
TGCAGCGTAAGAACTAGCGTCCAAGAGACCCAGTACTTC | CSVRTSVQETQYF | few | TRBV29-1 | TRBD2 | TRBJ2-5
TGTGCCAGCAGCCAAGAGCCCCGGGTTTTTACGCATGAGCAGTTCTTC | CASSQEPRVFTHEQFF | many | TRBV14 | - | TRBJ2-1
TGTGCCAGCAGGCCCATCCGGCCGGGACAGGGAGATCAGCCCCAGCATTTT | CASRPIRPGQGDQPQHF | few | TRBV7-3 | TRBD1 | TRBJ1-5
TGTGCCACCAGTGATGGCGGCGGGGGGCTGTGGGGTGGTGAGCAGTTCTTC | CATSDGGGGLWGGEQFF | many | TRBV24-1 | TRBD2 | TRBJ2-1
TGTGCCAGCAGTGAGGAGGGTGATAAAGGCTATGGCTACACCTTC | CASSEEGDKGYGYTF | many | TRBV2 | - | TRBJ1-2
TGTGCCATCAGTGATAGGTTCGGGAGCACAGATACGCAGTATTTT | CAISDRFGSTDTQYF | - | TRBV10-3 | - | TRBJ2-3
TGTGCCAGCAGCTTATTCCCCAGACAGTTGGAGACCCAGTACTTC | CASSLFPRQLETQYF | - | TRBV7-3 | - | TRBJ2-5
TGTGCCAGCAGCCGGCAGGGGGGCGGGAATCAGCCCCAGCATTTT | CASSRQGGGNQPQHF | - | TRBV28 | TRBD1 | TRBJ1-5
TGCAGTGGCCTTCCAGGGTACACAGATACGCAGTATTTT | CSGLPGYTDTQYF | few | TRBV20-1 | - | TRBJ2-3
TGTGCCAGCCTGACTAGCGGGAGGGATACGCAGTATTTT | CASLTSGRDTQYF | - | TRBV18 | TRBD2 | TRBJ2-3
TGTGCCAGCAGTTTAGACGTGGGTTCACCCCTCCACTTT | CASSLDVGSPLHF | many | TRBV12-3/TRBV12-4 | - | TRBJ1-6
TGTGCCAGCCGTACCGGACAGGGCGCCTACAATGAGCAGTTCTTC | CASRTGQGAYNEQFF | few | TRBV7-2 | TRBD1 | TRBJ2-1
TGTGCCAGCAGTTTGGGCCAGGGGATGTATGGCTACACCTTC | CASSLGQGMYGYTF | many | TRBV12-3/TRBV12-4 | - | TRBJ1-2
TGTGCCATCAGAGGTGGGACAGGCCGAAGCTATGGCTACACCTTC | CAIRGGTGRSYGYTF | - | TRBV10-3 | TRBD1 | TRBJ1-2
TGCAGTGCTAGTCCCTTTAGGGGGGACGTTCAAGAGACCCAGTACTTC | CSASPFRGDVQETQYF | - | TRBV20-1 | - | TRBJ2-5
TGCGCCAGCAGCTTGTTGGGATCCGATAATAATTCACCCCTCCACTTT | CASSLLGSDNNSPLHF | many | TRBV5-1 | - | TRBJ1-6
TGTGCCATCAGTGAGACTCAGGGATCCTACGAGCAGTACTTC | CAISETQGSYEQYF | many | TRBV10-3 | - | TRBJ2-7
TGTGCCAGCAGTGTCGCGGGGGCGCGAAGGGAGACCCAGTACTTC | CASSVAGARRETQYF | - | TRBV25-1 | - | TRBJ2-5
TGTGCCAGCAGCTCAGGAGACAGGTCCGATACGCAGTATTTT | CASSSGDRSDTQYF | many | TRBV5-4 | - | TRBJ2-3
TGCAGCTCCTCCGGAACCACAGATACGCAGTATTTT | CSSSGTTDTQYF | few | TRBV29-1 | - | TRBJ2-3
TGCAGCGTTCGCCTCGACAGGGCTGGAAACACCATATATTTT | CSVRLDRAGNTIYF | many | TRBV29-1 | TRBD1 | TRBJ1-3
TGTGCCAGCAGCCCTGGGTCTAGCGGCACGAGCTCCTACGAGCAGTACTTC | CASSPGSSGTSSYEQYF | many | TRBV7-9 | TRBD2 | TRBJ2-7
TGCAGTGCTAGAGATGGAATCTCGGGCACTGAAGCTTTCTTT | CSARDGISGTEAFF | - | TRBV20-1 | - | TRBJ1-1
TGTGCCATCAGTGGGACAGACACAGATACGCAGTATTTT | CAISGTDTDTQYF | - | TRBV10-3 | - | TRBJ2-3
TGTGCCAGCAGCCGACTAGCGGGGGGCCCGGGAGATACGCAGTATTTT | CASSRLAGGPGDTQYF | - | TRBV5-6 | TRBD2 | TRBJ2-3
TGTGCCAGCAGCTTAGCGGGAGCACGATCCTCTGGGGCCAACGTCCTGACTTTC | CASSLAGARSSGANVLTF | - | TRBV5-5 | TRBD2 | TRBJ2-6
TGCAGTGCTAGAGATCGGGAGGGGGACACAGATACGCAGTATTTT | CSARDREGDTDTQYF | - | TRBV20-1 | TRBD2 | TRBJ2-3